This entry describes one T cell receptor (beta chain). Its target is not known. The method was immunoSEQ multiplex PCR; TCRdb's version includes in-frame clones alone and lacks a portion of them. The table records 90,000 to 150,000 clones, just under 95% of them present only once. The sample belongs to a study of graft-versus-host responses after intestinal transplantation. Broader study findings: After transplant, early declines in HvG clones were associated with peak levels of circulating GvH clones.

In germline, CDR1 is LGHNA, CDR2 YNFKEQ. The length of the CDR3 is 16 residues. After removal of 4 bases from V and 2 bases from J, the junction contained 6 bases not matched to a gene. The origin of this receptor is a human donor who received an intestinal transplant. The specimen was unstimulated CD4+ T cells sorted from spleen or lymph node cells, collected before intestinal transplant. The V call is TRBV4-2, the J call TRBJ2-5; 11 bases are a match to TRBD2. CDR3 nucleotides: TGTGCCAGCAGCCCCAGAATAGCGGGAGGGCAAGAGACCCAGTACTTC. Amino acid sequence: CASSPRIAGGQETQYF.